This is a list of T cell receptor beta chains from one sample in a study of T cells after somatic rescue of genetic block. Sequencing used immunoSEQ multiplex PCR; TCRdb keeps in-frame clones, though not all of them. This table holds some 67,000 clones, roughly nine tenths found once. Sequenced material: peripheral blood mononuclear cells (PBMCs). These receptors originate from a man aged 40-55 years. Both conserved end residues are part of each CDR3. D genes are given only for firm matches. Clone sizes are given selectively: once, few, many, or a class where the clone is expanded.

few,TRBJ1-4,15,-,TRBV4-2,TGTGCCAGCAGCCAGTACGGGGGGGTAGGGGAAAAACTGTTTTTT,CASSQYGGVGEKLFF
-,TRBJ2-5,14,-,TRBV7-2,TGTGCCAGCAGTGCTGTTAGGGGGCAAGAGACCCAGTACTTC,CASSAVRGQETQYF
-,TRBJ2-1,14,TRBD1,TRBV18,TGTGCCAGCTCACCAGGGACAGGGGGGAATGAGCAGTTCTTC,CASSPGTGGNEQFF
-,TRBJ2-3,16,-,TRBV5-8,TGTGCCAGCAGCTTGACCGAACTCGAATGGGGAGATACGCAGTATTTT,CASSLTELEWGDTQYF
-,TRBJ1-6,18,-,TRBV4-1,TGCGCCAGCAGCCAAGAGGGGGGCTGGAGGACAGTCAATTCACCCCTCCACTTT,CASSQEGGWRTVNSPLHF
-,TRBJ1-1,14,-,TRBV27,TGTGCCAGCTCCCCCCAGGAAAGGCGCACTGAAGCTTTCTTT,CASSPQERRTEAFF
-,TRBJ2-1,15,-,TRBV9,TGTGCCAGCAGCGCAGAAGCCGCCCCCTACAATGAGCAGTTCTTC,CASSAEAAPYNEQFF
-,TRBJ2-3,16,TRBD2,TRBV7-9,TGTGCCAGCAGCTCTGGACTAGCGGGAGCCACAGATACGCAGTATTTT,CASSSGLAGATDTQYF
-,TRBJ1-2,11,-,TRBV20-1,TGCAGTGCTGATCAGGTCTATGGCTACACCTTC,CSADQVYGYTF
-,TRBJ2-2,18,TRBD2,TRBV7-9,TGTGCCAGCAGCCCAGCGGGAGGGCCGGCCATAAGCACCGGGGAGCTGTTTTTT,CASSPAGGPAISTGELFF
-,TRBJ1-5,15,-,TRBV5-1,TGCGCCAGCAGCTTGGACGGTAATAGCAATCAGCCCCAGCATTTT,CASSLDGNSNQPQHF
-,TRBJ1-3,16,-,TRBV19,TGTGCCAGTAGTAGGGCGGCGAGTAGCTCTGGAAACACCATATATTTT,CASSRAASSSGNTIYF
once,TRBJ2-5,14,TRBD2,TRBV5-4,TGTGCCAGCAGCCCCCGGACGGGAGGAGAGACCCAGTACTTC,CASSPRTGGETQYF
-,TRBJ2-6,17,-,TRBV7-2,TGTGCCAGCAGCCCCATAGGACGGCCGTCAGGGGCCAACGTCCTGACTTTC,CASSPIGRPSGANVLTF
-,TRBJ2-7,13,-,TRBV6-1,TGTGCCAGCAGGTACACCTACTCCTACGAGCAGTACTTC,CASRYTYSYEQYF
-,TRBJ2-3,15,TRBD2,TRBV6-5,TGTGCCAGCCCAATCGGACTAGCGGGAGGGGGTACGCAGTATTTT,CASPIGLAGGGTQYF
-,TRBJ1-1,13,-,TRBV28,TGTGCCAGCAGTTTAAGGGGAAGAACTGAAGCTTTCTTT,CASSLRGRTEAFF
-,TRBJ2-1,12,-,TRBV7-7,TGTGCTAGCAGTAACTCATACAATGAGCAGTTCTTC,CASSNSYNEQFF
-,TRBJ2-7,15,TRBD2,TRBV9,TGTGCCAGCAGCGTAGAAGCGGGGAGTGTCTACGAGCAGTACTTC,CASSVEAGSVYEQYF
-,TRBJ1-5,14,-,TRBV15,TGTGCCACCAGCAGAGGGACCAGCAATCAGCCCCAGCATTTT,CATSRGTSNQPQHF
-,TRBJ1-2,13,-,TRBV7-2,TGTGCCAGCAGCCCCCCATGGAACTATGGCTACACCTTC,CASSPPWNYGYTF
once,TRBJ1-1,16,-,TRBV7-2,TGTGCCAGCAGCTTAAAGGCGGGGGGGACGAACACTGAAGCTTTCTTT,CASSLKAGGTNTEAFF
once,TRBJ1-2,15,-,TRBV30,TGTGCCTGGAGTCTAGGACCGATAGCTAACTATGGCTACACCTTC,CAWSLGPIANYGYTF
few,TRBJ2-4,15,TRBD1,TRBV4-3,TGCGCCAGCAGCCCCACAGGGGACGCCAAAAACATTCAGTACTTC,CASSPTGDAKNIQYF
-,TRBJ2-3,11,TRBD1,TRBV5-1,TGCGCCAGCAGGAGTGGACAGGGGCAATATTTT,CASRSGQGQYF
-,TRBJ2-7,15,-,TRBV6-6,TGTGCCAGCAAGACAGCCCTAGCGACCTCCTACGAGCAGTACTTC,CASKTALATSYEQYF
-,TRBJ2-1,13,-,TRBV19,TGTGCCAGTAGTATGGGGGGCTACAATGAGCAGTTCTTC,CASSMGGYNEQFF
-,TRBJ1-6,16,-,TRBV7-8,TGTGCCAGCACATCCCCGGCCGGGACCAATAATTCACCCCTCCACTTT,CASTSPAGTNNSPLHF
-,TRBJ1-4,15,TRBD1,TRBV30,TGTGCCTGGAGCCGCCACAGGGGCCGGAATGAAAAACTGTTTTTT,CAWSRHRGRNEKLFF
-,TRBJ1-1,13,-,TRBV2,TGTGCCAGACCCGGGTCCCTGAACACTGAAGCTTTCTTT,CARPGSLNTEAFF
-,TRBJ2-1,11,-,TRBV20-1,TGCAGTACGACGTCCTACAATGAGCAGTTCTTC,CSTTSYNEQFF
once,TRBJ2-2,16,TRBD1,TRBV19,TGTGCCAGCGGACCCGGGACAGGGATGAACACCGGGGAGCTGTTTTTT,CASGPGTGMNTGELFF
-,TRBJ1-2,13,-,TRBV18,TGTGCCAGCTCACCAGAGACTGACTATGGCTACACCTTC,CASSPETDYGYTF
-,TRBJ2-7,14,-,TRBV5-5,TGTGCCAGCAGCTTGACCGGGACACCTTACGAGCAGTACTTC,CASSLTGTPYEQYF